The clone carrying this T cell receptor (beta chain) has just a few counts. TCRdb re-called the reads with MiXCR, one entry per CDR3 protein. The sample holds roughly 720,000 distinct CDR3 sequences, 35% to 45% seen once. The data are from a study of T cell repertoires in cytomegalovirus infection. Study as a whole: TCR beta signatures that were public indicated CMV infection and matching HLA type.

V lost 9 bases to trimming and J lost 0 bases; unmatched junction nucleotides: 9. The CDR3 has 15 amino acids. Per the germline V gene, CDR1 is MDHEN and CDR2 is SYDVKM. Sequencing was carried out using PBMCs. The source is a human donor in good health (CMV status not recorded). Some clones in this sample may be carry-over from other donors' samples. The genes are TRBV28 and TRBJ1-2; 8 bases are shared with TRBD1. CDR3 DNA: TGTGCCAGTAGGACGGACAGGGATGCTAACTATGGCTACACCTTC. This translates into CASRTDRDANYGYTF.